Described below is a single T cell receptor (beta chain) sequence and its context. This clone is labeled medium-sized (0.01 to 0.1%). What antigen it recognizes has not been identified. There are no base qualities to consult, and no much larger clone falls within one base. Reading from cysteine to phenylalanine, the CDR3 counts 16 amino acids. The kept DNA is CDR3 alone, 48 bases in frame from the first base. Via the germline V gene, CDR1 is SGHNT and CDR2 YENEEA. Ends trimmed: V by 4 bases, J by 5 bases; bases unmatched to a gene: 9. The data were taken from a study of T cells in localized non-small cell lung cancer (dated by TCRdb to about 2020). About the study as a whole: Comparing tumors with uninvolved tumor-adjacent lungs, the study looked at the T cell repertoires of hundreds of patients with early-stage NSCLC. All 250 or so NSCLC patients in the cohort were treatment-naive and had localized lung tumors that were resected. NSCLC patients had a mean age of around 61 years, and 129 were male and 107 female. The investigation overall reported the following: A median of 57 of the top 100 tumor clones turned up in the paired uninvolved adjacent lung, and 25 to 30 of those clones also ranked among the top 100 of that same adjacent lung. Because of the exploratory design, TCR variables were selected using unadjusted p-values without false-discovery rate correction. The highest T cell clonality was observed in uninvolved tumor-adjacent lung, where clonality exceeded that of tumor, suggesting that antigenic responses were more focused in uninvolved tumor-adjacent lung. Higher blood T cell density associated with longer overall survival, while higher adjacent-lung clonality associated with shorter survival. Because multi-region sequencing of the tumors was not done, intratumor heterogeneity could not be ruled out.

At diagnosis, tumor, uninvolved tumor-adjacent lung and peripheral blood were collected and then preserved as a mix of FFPE and fresh-frozen material. TCR beta CDR3 regions were sequenced from DNA using the immunoSEQ Assay. The study's own analysis went as follows. T cell density was computed as TCR beta template counts normalized to usable DNA estimated by amplifying housekeeping genes. Richness was estimated using the preseqR package, with extrapolation to 400,000 templates for PBMC samples and to 120,000 templates for tissue samples. Clonality was defined by subtracting Pielou's evenness from one. Differential abundance testing on productive amino-acid clonotypes, with a minimum total count of 5 and an alpha of 0.1, was used to identify tissue-enriched TCRs. The Jaccard Index and the Morisita Overlap Index were used to measure how much the repertoires overlapped between compartments. GLIPH grouped TCR beta CDR3s together with public tetramer-defined viral CDR3s, and a viral motif had to include at least three viral sequences and show V-gene enrichment. Held by TCRdb, this immuneACCESS table contains in-frame sequences only and omits some clones. Under half of the omission traces to an unresolved V gene where checked; the cause of the rest is unknown. V and J calls and clone size are those listed in that table; D and trimming were worked out from the DNA. This sample is represented by thousands of clones; approximately 21% of them were singletons. The top ten constitute roughly 5.5% of the sample.

Sequencing used lung tumor tissue, obtained before any cancer treatment. This TCR came from a female donor over 55 with stage I lung adenocarcinoma. The rearranged segments are TRBV11-3 and TRBJ2-1; 9 bases in the junction line up with TRBD2. The sequenced DNA is TGTGCCAGCAGCTCCCGGACTAGCGAAGTCCACAATGAGCAGTTCTTC. This gives the protein CASSSRTSEVHNEQFF.